What follows are 11 T cell receptor beta chains derived from one specimen sequenced in a study of blood T cell repertoires in COVID-19 (TCRdb year 2020). The library was obtained by the immunoSEQ multiplex PCR assay. In its TCRdb copy, this immuneACCESS table keeps in-frame sequences only and misses some clones. Where compared with another copy, unresolved V genes explain less than half of these, and the others have no known cause. The sample records 350,000 to 450,000 clones, about 88% of which are singletons. Jointly, the top ten make up over 2.5% of the sample. The specimen sequenced was peripheral blood. Every receptor here comes from a human donor in a cohort sampled during active COVID-19.

The J gene is TRBJ2-3, the V gene TRBV9; 8 bases match TRBD2. The CDR3 spans 17 residues. J lost 5 bases, V lost 2 bases, and 13 bases had no gene match. The germline gives CDR1 SGDLS, CDR2 YYNGEE. The CDR3, as DNA: TGTGCCAGCAGCGTCACTAGCGGCCCCCTGGTCTTAGATACGCAGTATTTT. It specifies CASSVTSGPLVLDTQYF.

This clone was seen just once. The CDR3 loop is CASRRDRANEKLFF. In DNA, the CDR3 is TGTGCCAGTAGACGGGACAGGGCTAATGAAAAACTGTTTTTT. The chain recombines TRBV19 with TRBJ1-4, with TRBD1 identical over 9 bases. J was trimmed by 3 bases and V by 6 bases; bases with no gene match: 2. Germline CDR1 is LNHDA and CDR2 is SQIVND (reference sequence). The CDR3 length is 14 residues.

This clone came up a few times. The chain joins TRBV19 to TRBJ1-5, with D possibly TRBD1 on 6 matching bases. There are 12 residues in the CDR3. From germline, CDR1 is LNHDA and CDR2 SQIVND (reference sequence). CDR3 DNA: TGTGCGGCGGGGGCGGAGCATCAGCCCCAGCATTTT. Translating it yields CAAGAEHQPQHF.

The chain uses TRBV27 and TRBJ1-3, with 7 bases lining up with TRBD1. This CDR3 contains 14 residues. J was trimmed by 5 bases and V by 7 bases; bases with no gene match: 8. Germline values: CDR1 MNHEY, CDR2 SMNVEV (reference sequence). The DNA for the CDR3 is TGTGCCAGCAATTGGGGGACAGCGAGAAACACCATATATTTT. It translates to CASNWGTARNTIYF.

J is TRBJ1-1 and V is TRBV19; the D is unclear. This CDR3 spans 16 amino acids. Trimming removed 0 bases at V and 0 bases at J, with 11 bases between. Looked up from germline, CDR1 is LNHDA and CDR2 is SQIVND (reference sequence). The CDR3, as DNA: TGTGCCAGTAGTATAGATCTAACAGCTATGAACACTGAAGCTTTCTTT. Translated: CASSIDLTAMNTEAFF.

The chain is built from TRBV27 and TRBJ2-7; 8 bases are shared with TRBD1. V lost 5 bases and J lost 3; bases outside the gene matches: 9. Germline CDR1 reads MNHEY; CDR2 reads SMNVEV (reference sequence). The CDR3 has 15 residues. The CDR3 loop reads CASSKEGQGYYEQYF. The CDR3 DNA follows: TGTGCCAGCAGTAAAGAAGGACAGGGCTACTACGAGCAGTACTTC.

This clone was observed a few times. The CDR3 DNA reads as TGTGCCAGCAGCTTAGGCAGGCTAATCTCCTACAATGAGCAGTTCTTC. It codes for CASSLGRLISYNEQFF. The chain joins TRBV11-2 to TRBJ2-1; D not resolved. V was pared by 1 base and J by 0 bases, with 10 bases between. This CDR3 comprises 16 residues. Looked up from germline, CDR1 is SGHAT and CDR2 is FQNNGV.

This CDR3 reads CASSHWTGGHEQYF. CDR3 nucleotides: TGTGCCAGCAGCCACTGGACAGGGGGCCACGAGCAGTACTTC. The J gene is TRBJ2-7, the V gene TRBV5-8; TRBD1 aligns across 11 bases. Germline V CDR1 and CDR2: SGHTS, YDEGEE. V dropped 4 bases and J dropped 5; count of bases not matched to a gene: 5. The CDR3 loop spans 14 amino acids.

V is TRBV5-1 and J is TRBJ2-3; 7 bases are a match to TRBD1. The CDR3 loop spans 15 amino acids. The ends lost 2 bases at V and 2 bases at J; junction bases unmatched: 5. CDR1 and CDR2 (germline): SGHRS, YFSETQ. The DNA for the CDR3 is TGCGCCAGCAGCTTTGGACAGGCCATCACAGATACGCAGTATTTT. Translation: CASSFGQAITDTQYF.

In nucleotides, the CDR3 is TGTGCCAGCAGCTTGGGGGGACAGGGGGCAGGTCGAACTGAAGCTTTCTTT. Translating gives CASSLGGQGAGRTEAFF. The chain combines TRBV5-4 with TRBJ1-1; 12 bases are shared with TRBD1. The germline V gene encodes CDR1 SGHNT and CDR2 YYREEE (reference sequence). V trimming: 0 bases; J trimming: 5 bases; junction bases outside the gene matches: 8. The CDR3 runs 17 residues. Based on the CDR3 plus reference TRBV5-4 and TRBJ1-1, the full variable domain is ETGVTQSPTHLIKTRGQQVTLRCSSQSGHNTVSWYQQALGQGPQFIFQYYREEENGRGNFPPRFSGLQFPNYSSELNVNALELDDSALYLCASSLGGQGAGRTEAFFGQGTRLTVV.

The chain couples TRBV5-6 to TRBJ2-2; 10 bases match TRBD1. CDR3 size: 16 residues. Unmatched junction bases numbered 3, after V lost 2 bases and J lost 2 bases. Per germline, CDR1 SGHDT and CDR2 YYEEEE. DNA for the CDR3: TGTGCCAGCAGCTTAGGGACAGGGGCTAACACCGGGGAGCTGTTTTTT. Translating it yields CASSLGTGANTGELFF.